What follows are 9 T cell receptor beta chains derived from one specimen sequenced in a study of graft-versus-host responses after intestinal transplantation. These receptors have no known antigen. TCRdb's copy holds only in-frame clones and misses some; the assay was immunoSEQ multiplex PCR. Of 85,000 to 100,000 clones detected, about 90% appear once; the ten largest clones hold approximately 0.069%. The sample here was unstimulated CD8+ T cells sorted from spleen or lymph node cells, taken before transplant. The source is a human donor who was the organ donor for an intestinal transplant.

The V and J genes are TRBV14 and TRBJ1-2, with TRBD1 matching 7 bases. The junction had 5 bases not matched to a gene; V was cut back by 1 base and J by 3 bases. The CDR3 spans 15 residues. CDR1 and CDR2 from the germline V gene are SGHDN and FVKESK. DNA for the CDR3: TGTGCCAGCAGCCAAGGCGGGACAGCGGACTATGGCTACACCTTC. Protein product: CASSQGGTADYGYTF.

CDR3 residues: CASSPSGRAGDTQYF. The CDR3 coding sequence is TGTGCCAGCAGCCCCAGCGGGAGGGCCGGGGATACGCAGTATTTT. The chain has TRBV9 and TRBJ2-3, with 10 bases aligning to TRBD2. In germline, CDR1 is SGDLS, CDR2 YYNGEE. Trimming took 4 bases from V and 6 from J; bases not matched to a gene: 8. The CDR3 runs to 15 residues. The whole variable domain, remainder taken from reference TRBV9 and TRBJ2-3, is DSGVTQTPKHLITATGQRVTLRCSPRSGDLSVYWYQQSLDQGLQFLIQYYNGEERAKGNILERFSAQQFPDLHSELNLSSLELGDSALYFCASSPSGRAGDTQYFGPGTRLTVL.

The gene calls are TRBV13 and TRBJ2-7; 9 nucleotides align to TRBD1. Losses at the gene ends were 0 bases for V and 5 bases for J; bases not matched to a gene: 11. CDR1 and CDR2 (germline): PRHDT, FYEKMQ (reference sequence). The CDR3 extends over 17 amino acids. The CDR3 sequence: CASSLGRGRTGEDEQYF. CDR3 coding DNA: TGTGCCAGCAGCTTAGGCCGTGGGAGGACAGGGGAAGACGAGCAGTACTTC.

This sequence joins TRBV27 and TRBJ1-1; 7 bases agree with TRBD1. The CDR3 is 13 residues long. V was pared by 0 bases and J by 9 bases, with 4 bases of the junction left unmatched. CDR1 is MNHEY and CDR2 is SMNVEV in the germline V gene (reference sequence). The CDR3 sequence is CASSLSKRGQAFF. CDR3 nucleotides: TGTGCCAGCAGTTTATCGAAGAGGGGGCAAGCTTTCTTT.

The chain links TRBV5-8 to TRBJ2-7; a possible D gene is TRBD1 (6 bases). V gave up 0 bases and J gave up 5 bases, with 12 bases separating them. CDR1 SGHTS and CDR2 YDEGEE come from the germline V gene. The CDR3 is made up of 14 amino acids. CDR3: CASSLEGGINEQYF. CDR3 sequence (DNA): TGTGCCAGCAGCTTGGAAGGGGGTATCAACGAGCAGTACTTC.

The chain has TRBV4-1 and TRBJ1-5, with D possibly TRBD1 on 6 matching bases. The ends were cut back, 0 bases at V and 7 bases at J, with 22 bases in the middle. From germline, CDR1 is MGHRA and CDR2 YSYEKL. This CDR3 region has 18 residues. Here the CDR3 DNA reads TGCGCCAGCAGCCAAGATCTGTCCTGGGCAGGGGCGCTCCAGCCCCAGCATTTT. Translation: CASSQDLSWAGALQPQHF.

The CDR3 bases are TGCGCCAGCAGCTCCTCCCTCCTGACAGGGGGCTCCGCTGAAGCTTTCTTT. Residues: CASSSSLLTGGSAEAFF. The gene calls are TRBV5-1 and TRBJ1-1; 10 nucleotides match TRBD1. Germline V gene lookup returns CDR1 SGHRS and CDR2 YFSETQ. The CDR3 covers 17 residues. The junction had 14 bases not matched to a gene; V was cut back by 3 bases and J by 6 bases.

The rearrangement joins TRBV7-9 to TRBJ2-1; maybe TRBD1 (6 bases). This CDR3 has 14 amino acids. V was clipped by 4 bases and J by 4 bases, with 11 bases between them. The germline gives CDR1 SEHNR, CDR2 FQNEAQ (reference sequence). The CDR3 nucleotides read TGTGCCAGCAGCTCCCCACAGGGTTACAATGAGCAGTTCTTC. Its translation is CASSSPQGYNEQFF.

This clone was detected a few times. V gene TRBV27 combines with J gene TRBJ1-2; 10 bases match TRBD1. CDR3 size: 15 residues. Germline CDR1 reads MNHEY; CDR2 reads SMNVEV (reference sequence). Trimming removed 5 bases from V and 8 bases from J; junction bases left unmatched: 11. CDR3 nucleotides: TGTGCCAGCAGTCACCTGACAGGGGGCGCGGAGGGCTACACCTTC. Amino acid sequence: CASSHLTGGAEGYTF.